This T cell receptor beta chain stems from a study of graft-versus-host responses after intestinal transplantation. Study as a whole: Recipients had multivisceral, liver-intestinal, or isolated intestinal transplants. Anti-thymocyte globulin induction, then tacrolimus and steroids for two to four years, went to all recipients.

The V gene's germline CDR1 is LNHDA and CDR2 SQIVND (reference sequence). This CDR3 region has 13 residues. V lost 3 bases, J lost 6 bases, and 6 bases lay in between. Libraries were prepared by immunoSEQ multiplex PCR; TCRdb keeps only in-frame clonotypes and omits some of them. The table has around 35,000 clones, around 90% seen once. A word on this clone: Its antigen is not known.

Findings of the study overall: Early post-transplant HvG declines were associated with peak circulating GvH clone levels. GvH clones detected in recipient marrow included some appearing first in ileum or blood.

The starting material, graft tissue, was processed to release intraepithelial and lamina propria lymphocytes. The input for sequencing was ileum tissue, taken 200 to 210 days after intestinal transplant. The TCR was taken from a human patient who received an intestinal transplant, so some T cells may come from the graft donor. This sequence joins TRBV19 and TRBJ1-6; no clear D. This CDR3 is CASSILSNSPLHF. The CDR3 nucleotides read TGTGCCAGTAGTATTTTGAGTAATTCACCCCTCCACTTT.